This T cell receptor (beta chain) stems from a study of cytomegalovirus exposure and HLA in healthy donors. Study observations and caveats: An Asian-associated ancestry cluster reportedly showed fewer N-insertions than the approximately 620-donor mean in a later analysis. Later, TCR association rates were found to vary by HLA locus, highest for DRB1 and lowest for HLA-C.

Each of the donors was a healthy bone marrow donor. On this clone itself: Its antigen is currently unknown.

The PCR ran on 60 Vbeta and 13 Jbeta primers. Assay: immunoSEQ multiplex PCR; the TCRdb copy retains only in-frame clones and omits some. The sample has 160,000 or so clones; about 75% are singletons. This CDR3 is 14 amino acids long. The V segment lost 2 bases and the J segment 3 bases; nucleotides outside the gene matches: 4. Germline V lookup: CDR1 MDHEN, CDR2 SYDVKM. The chain links TRBV28 to TRBJ2-7; TRBD2 matches at 7 bases. This TCR came from a middle-aged man in good health and CMV-seropositive. Specimen: PBMCs. The DNA for the CDR3 is TGTGCCAGCAGTTTAGGGCTAGCGGTCTACGAGCAGTACTTC. Its translation is CASSLGLAVYEQYF. The full variable domain, rest sourced from reference TRBV28 and TRBJ2-7, is DVKVTQSSRYLVKRTGEKVFLECVQDMDHENMFWYRQDPGLGLRLIYFSYDVKMKEKGDIPEGYSVSREKKERFSLILESASTNQTSMYLCASSLGLAVYEQYFGPGTRLTVT.